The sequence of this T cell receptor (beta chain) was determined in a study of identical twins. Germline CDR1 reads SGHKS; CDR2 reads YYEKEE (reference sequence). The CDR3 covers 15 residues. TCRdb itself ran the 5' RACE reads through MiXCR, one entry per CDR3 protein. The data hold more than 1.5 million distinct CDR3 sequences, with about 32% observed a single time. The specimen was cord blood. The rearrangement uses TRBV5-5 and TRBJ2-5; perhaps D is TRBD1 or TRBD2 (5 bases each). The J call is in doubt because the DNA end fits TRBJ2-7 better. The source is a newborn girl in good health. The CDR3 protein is CASSFLLPGLYEQYF. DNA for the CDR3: TGTGCCAGCAGCTTCCTTCTTCCGGGGCTCTACGAGCAGTACTTC.